This T cell receptor beta chain emerged from a study of blood T cells in healthy people across ages. General study points: Any changes in expanded clonotypes were possibly confounded, as donor CMV status remained unknown.

Each donor was a healthy Caucasian individual from Russia, aged roughly 6 to 90. This CDR3 comprises 12 residues. The V end was cut by 10 bases, the J end by 6 bases, with 15 bases between. CDR1 and CDR2 from the germline V gene are MNHEY and SVGAGI. On this clonotype itself: What it recognizes is unknown.

Sample-barcoded 5' priming and a J-beta primer mix drove a second PCR of roughly 7 to 11 cycles. TCRdb recomputed calls from the 5' RACE reads with MiXCR, one row per CDR3 protein. This table has approximately 1.5 million distinct CDR3 sequences, roughly 32% appearing once. Material for sequencing was blood. The rearrangement joins TRBV6-5 to TRBJ1-2, with D perhaps TRBD1 (5 bases). The sequence was collected from a woman aged 25 to 39 in good health. The CDR3 nucleotides are TGTGCCAACAGCTCCAGGGAGGATGGCTACACCTTC. It yields the protein CANSSREDGYTF.